This T cell receptor (beta chain) was obtained from a study of OX40 agonist ivuxolimab in advanced cancers. The table came from immunoSEQ multiplex PCR; TCRdb's copy has only in-frame clones and leaves some out. The sample shows 20,000 or so clones, 84% of them seen only once. Study-wide results and caveats: There was clonal expansion of CD4+ and CD8+ blood T cells by week 6 at 0.1 to 3.0 mg/kg. Still undetermined is the antigen specificity of the expanded peripheral T cells.

With regard to this clone: The antigen is undetermined.

Germline loops: CDR1 SEHNR, CDR2 FQNEAQ (reference sequence). Trimming took off 7 bases at V and 0 bases at J, with 17 bases between the two ends. CDR3 length: 16 amino acids. Autoimmune disease history or systemic immunosuppression meant exclusion. Sampling times: baseline, cycle 4 day 1, cycle 7 day 1. This rearrangement joins TRBV7-9 to TRBJ2-3; TRBD2 might be the D (5 bases). This TCR came from an adult with an advanced solid tumor such as melanoma, head and neck, liver or kidney cancer. Source: CD4+ or CD8+ T cells sorted from blood, taken in a trial of the OX40 agonist ivuxolimab. The CDR3 nucleotides are TGTGCCAGCATCTCGGCGGGCCGACTTAGCACAGATACGCAGTATTTT. Amino acids: CASISAGRLSTDTQYF.